Below, one T cell receptor beta chain is given with its context. What it recognizes is unknown. This specimen comes from a study of cytomegalovirus exposure and HLA in healthy donors. PCR primers comprised 60 Vbeta and 13 Jbeta primers. TCRdb's copy holds only in-frame clones and misses some; the assay was immunoSEQ multiplex PCR. The listing records tens of thousands of clones. General study findings and limits: Presence/absence analyses supposed approximately even sequencing depth among donors. The HLA-A and HLA-B alleles of most subjects were reportedly predicted accurately from TCR beta sequences. Certain sequence variants were highly shared and formed a cluster, and this cluster was likely a sequencing artifact. There were reportedly fewer N-insertions in an Asian-associated ancestry cluster than the roughly 610-donor mean, in a later analysis.

The source of this sequence is a girl aged 5 to 17 in good health and CMV-seropositive. The sample was PBMCs.

The CDR3 sequence: CASSQEGGPGSLDFF. DNA for the CDR3: TGCGCCAGCAGCCAAGAGGGAGGGCCAGGCTCGTTAGATTTCTTT. The V and J genes are TRBV4-3 and TRBJ1-1; D remains ambiguous. CDR1 LGHNA and CDR2 YSLEER come from the germline V gene. The V gene lost 0 bases and the J gene lost 13 bases, with 21 bases spanning the gap. CDR3 length: 15 residues.